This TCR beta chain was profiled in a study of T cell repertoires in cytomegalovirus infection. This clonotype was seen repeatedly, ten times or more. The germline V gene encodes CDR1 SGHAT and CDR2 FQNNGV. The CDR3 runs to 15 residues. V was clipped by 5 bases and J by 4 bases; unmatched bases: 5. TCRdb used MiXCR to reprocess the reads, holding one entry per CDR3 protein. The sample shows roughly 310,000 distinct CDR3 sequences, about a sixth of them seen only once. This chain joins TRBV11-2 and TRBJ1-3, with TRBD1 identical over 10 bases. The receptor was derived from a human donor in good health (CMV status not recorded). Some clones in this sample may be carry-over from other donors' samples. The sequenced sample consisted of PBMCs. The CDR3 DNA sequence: TGTGCCAGCAGCCCGGGACAGGGGACGGGAAACACCATATATTTT. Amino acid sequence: CASSPGQGTGNTIYF. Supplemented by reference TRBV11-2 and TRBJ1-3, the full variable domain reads EAGVAQSPRYKIIEKRQSVAFWCNPISGHATLYWYQQILGQGPKLLIQFQNNGVVDDSQLPKDRFSAERLKGVDSTLKIQPAKLEDSAVYLCASSPGQGTGNTIYFGEGSWLTVV.